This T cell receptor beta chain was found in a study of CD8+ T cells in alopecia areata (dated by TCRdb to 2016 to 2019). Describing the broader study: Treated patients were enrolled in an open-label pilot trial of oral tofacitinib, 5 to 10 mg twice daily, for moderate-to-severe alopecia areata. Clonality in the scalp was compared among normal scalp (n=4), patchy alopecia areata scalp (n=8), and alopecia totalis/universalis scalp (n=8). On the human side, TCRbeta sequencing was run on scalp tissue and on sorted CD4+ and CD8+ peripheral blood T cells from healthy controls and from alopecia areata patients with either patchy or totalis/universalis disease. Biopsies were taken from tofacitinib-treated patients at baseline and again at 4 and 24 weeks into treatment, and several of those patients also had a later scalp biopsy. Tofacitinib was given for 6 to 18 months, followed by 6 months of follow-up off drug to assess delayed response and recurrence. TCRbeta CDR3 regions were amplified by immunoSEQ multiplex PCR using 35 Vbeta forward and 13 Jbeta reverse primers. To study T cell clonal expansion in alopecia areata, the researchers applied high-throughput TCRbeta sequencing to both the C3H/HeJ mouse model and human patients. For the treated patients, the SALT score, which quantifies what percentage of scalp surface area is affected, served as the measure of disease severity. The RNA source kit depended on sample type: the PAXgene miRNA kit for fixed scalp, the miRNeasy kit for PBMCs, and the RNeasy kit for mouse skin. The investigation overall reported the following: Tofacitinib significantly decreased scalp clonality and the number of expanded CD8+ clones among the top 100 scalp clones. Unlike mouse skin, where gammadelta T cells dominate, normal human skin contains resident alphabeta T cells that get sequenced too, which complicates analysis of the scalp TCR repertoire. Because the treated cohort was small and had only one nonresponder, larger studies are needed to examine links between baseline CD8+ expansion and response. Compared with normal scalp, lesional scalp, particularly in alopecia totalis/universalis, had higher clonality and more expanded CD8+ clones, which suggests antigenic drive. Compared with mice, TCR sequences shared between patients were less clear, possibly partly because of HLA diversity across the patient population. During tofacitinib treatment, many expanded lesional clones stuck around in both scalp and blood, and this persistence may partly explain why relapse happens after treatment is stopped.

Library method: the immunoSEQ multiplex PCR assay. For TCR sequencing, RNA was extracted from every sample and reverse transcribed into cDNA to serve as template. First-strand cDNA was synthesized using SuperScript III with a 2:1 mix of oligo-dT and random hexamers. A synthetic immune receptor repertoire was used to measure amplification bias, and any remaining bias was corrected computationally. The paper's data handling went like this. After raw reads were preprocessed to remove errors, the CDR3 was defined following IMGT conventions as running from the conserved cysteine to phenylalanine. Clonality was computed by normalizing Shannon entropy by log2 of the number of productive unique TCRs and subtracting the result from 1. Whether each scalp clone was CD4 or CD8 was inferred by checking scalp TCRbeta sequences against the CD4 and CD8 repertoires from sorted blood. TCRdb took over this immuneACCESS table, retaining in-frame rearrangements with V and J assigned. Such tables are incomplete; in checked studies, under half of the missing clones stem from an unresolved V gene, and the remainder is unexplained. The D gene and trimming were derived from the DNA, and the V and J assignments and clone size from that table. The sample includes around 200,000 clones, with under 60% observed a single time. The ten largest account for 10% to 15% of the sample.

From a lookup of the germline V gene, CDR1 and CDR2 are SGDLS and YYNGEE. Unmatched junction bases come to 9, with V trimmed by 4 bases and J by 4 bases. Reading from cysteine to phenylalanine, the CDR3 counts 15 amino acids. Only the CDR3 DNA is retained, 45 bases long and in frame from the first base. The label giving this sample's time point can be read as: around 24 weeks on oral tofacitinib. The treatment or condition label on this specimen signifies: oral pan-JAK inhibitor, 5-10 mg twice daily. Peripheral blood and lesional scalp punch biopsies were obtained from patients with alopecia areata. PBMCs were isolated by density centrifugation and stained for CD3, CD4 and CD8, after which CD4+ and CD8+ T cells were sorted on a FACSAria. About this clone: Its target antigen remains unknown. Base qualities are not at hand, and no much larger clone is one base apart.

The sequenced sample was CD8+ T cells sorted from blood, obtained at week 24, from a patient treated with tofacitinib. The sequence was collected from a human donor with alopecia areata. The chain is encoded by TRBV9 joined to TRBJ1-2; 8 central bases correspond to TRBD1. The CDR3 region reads CASSPEDRGSYGYTF. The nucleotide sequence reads TGTGCCAGCAGCCCGGAAGACAGGGGAAGCTATGGCTACACCTTC. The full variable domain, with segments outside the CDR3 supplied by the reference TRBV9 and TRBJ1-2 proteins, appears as DSGVTQTPKHLITATGQRVTLRCSPRSGDLSVYWYQQSLDQGLQFLIQYYNGEERAKGNILERFSAQQFPDLHSELNLSSLELGDSALYFCASSPEDRGSYGYTFGSGTRLTVV.